Given below is one TCR beta chain in context. The sample originates from a study of cytomegalovirus exposure and HLA in healthy donors. Per germline, CDR1 WNHNN and CDR2 SYGVQD (reference sequence). V was clipped by 6 bases and J by 4 bases; unmatched bases: 3. The CDR3 has 12 residues. The PCR employed 60 Vbeta primers together with 13 Jbeta primers. Data came from immunoSEQ multiplex PCR; TCRdb stores just in-frame clones and leaves some out. Among more than 110,000 clones listed, around 81% were seen once. The sample taken for sequencing was PBMCs. The TCR was taken from a man aged 40-55 years in good health and CMV-seropositive. The gene calls are TRBV10-1 and TRBJ2-7; TRBD1 matches at 7 bases. CDR3 region: CASSPDRYEQYF. In DNA, the CDR3 is TGCGCCAGCAGCCCGGACAGGTACGAGCAGTACTTC.